The sequence of this TCR beta chain was determined in a study of CD8+ T cells in alopecia areata. Looked up from germline, CDR1 is SQVTM and CDR2 is ANQGSEA. Trimming removed 7 bases at V and 4 bases at J, with 19 bases between. The CDR3 sequence is 14 residues long. Following extraction, RNA underwent reverse transcription to cDNA, which served as the sequencing template. TCRdb keeps only in-frame clones here, not all; method: immunoSEQ multiplex PCR. The sample holds 98,000 or so clones, approximately 59% seen once. This receptor was identified in a human donor in good health. The chain joins TRBV29-1 to TRBJ1-1; D call uncertain. Sequenced: CD8+ T cells sorted from blood. The CDR3 loop is CSAYFGEKGTEAFF. The CDR3 DNA sequence: TGCAGCGCCTATTTTGGGGAAAAGGGCACTGAAGCTTTCTTT.